The present T cell receptor beta chain was sequenced within a study of neurological immune-mediated disorders. Using its own MiXCR run on the 5' RACE reads, TCRdb lists one record per CDR3 protein. The sample has 45,000 to 50,000 distinct CDR3 sequences; 20% to 30% are singletons. From germline, CDR1 is DFQATT and CDR2 SNEGSKA (reference sequence). This CDR3 is 12 amino acids long. Trimming removed 0 bases from V and 6 bases from J, with 9 bases in between. This clonotype was counted ten times or more. This clonotype was obtained from a woman in her 70s in good health. Sequencing was carried out using PBMCs. The chain is built from TRBV20-1 and TRBJ2-7; possible D gene TRBD1, 6 bases. The CDR3 is CSARDGTREQYF. The CDR3 DNA reads as TGCAGTGCTAGAGACGGGACACGCGAGCAGTACTTC.